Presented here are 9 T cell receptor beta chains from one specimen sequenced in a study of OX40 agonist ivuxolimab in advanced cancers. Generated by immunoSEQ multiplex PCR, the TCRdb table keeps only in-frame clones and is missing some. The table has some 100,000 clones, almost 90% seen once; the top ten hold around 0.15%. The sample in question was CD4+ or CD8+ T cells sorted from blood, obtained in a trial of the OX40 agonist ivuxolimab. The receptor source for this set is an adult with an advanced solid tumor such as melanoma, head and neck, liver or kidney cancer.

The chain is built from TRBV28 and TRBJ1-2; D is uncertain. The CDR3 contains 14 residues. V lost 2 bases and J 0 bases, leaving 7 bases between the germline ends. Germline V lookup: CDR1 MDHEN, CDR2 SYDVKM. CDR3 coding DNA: TGTGCCAGCAGTTTAGAGGACGCTAACTATGGCTACACCTTC. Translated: CASSLEDANYGYTF.

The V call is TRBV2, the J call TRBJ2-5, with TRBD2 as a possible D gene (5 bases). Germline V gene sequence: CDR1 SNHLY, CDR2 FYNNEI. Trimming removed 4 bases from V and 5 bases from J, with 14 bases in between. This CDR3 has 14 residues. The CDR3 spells CASSVGDPGETQYF. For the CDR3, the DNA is TGTGCCAGCAGTGTTGGGGATCCGGGGGAGACCCAGTACTTC.

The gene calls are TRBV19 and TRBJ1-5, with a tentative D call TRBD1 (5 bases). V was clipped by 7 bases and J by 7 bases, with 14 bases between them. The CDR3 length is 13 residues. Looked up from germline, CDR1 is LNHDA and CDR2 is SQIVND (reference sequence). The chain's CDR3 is CASTTRGFQPQHF. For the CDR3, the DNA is TGTGCCAGTACGACGAGGGGATTCCAGCCCCAGCATTTT.

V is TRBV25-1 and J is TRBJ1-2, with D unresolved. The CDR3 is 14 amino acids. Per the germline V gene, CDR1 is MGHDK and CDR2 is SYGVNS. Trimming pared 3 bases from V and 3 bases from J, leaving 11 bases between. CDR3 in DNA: TGTGCCAGCAGTGATCGAGTCTCGGACTATGGCTACACCTTC. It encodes CASSDRVSDYGYTF.

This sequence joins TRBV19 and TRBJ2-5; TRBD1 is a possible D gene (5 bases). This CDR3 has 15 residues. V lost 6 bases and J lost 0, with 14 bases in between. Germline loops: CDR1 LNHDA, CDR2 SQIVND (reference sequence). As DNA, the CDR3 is TGTGCCAGTAGAGGGCCAGCAGGGCACCAAGAGACCCAGTACTTC. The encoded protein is CASRGPAGHQETQYF.

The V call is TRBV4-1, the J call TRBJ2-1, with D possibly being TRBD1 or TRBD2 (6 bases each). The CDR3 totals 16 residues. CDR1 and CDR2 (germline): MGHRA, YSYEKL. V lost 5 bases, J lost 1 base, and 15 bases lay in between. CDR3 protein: CASSAGGGISYNEQFF. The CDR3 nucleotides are TGCGCCAGCAGCGCCGGGGGCGGGATTTCCTACAATGAGCAGTTCTTC.

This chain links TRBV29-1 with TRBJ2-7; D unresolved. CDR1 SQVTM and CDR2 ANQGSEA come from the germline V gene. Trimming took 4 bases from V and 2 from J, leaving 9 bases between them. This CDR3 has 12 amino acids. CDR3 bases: TGCAGCGTTGGAGTCAGTGCCTACGAGCAGTACTTC. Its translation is CSVGVSAYEQYF.

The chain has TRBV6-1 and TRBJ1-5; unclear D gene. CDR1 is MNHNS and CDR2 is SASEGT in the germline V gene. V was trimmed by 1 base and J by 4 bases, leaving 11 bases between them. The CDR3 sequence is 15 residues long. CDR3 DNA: TGTGCCAGCAGTGAAGGACAAGGGCATAATCAGCCCCAGCATTTT. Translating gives CASSEGQGHNQPQHF.

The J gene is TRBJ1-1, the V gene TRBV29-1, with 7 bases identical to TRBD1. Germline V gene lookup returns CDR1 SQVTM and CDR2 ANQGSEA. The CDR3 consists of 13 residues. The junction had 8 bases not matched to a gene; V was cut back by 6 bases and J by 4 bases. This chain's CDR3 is CSVYDRAGTEAFF. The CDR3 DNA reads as TGCAGCGTCTACGACAGGGCTGGCACTGAAGCTTTCTTT.